What follows are 21 T cell receptor beta chains derived from one specimen sequenced in a study of T cells after yellow fever vaccination. MiXCR was run by TCRdb on the 5' RACE reads, yielding one entry per CDR3 protein. This sample has 300,000 to 400,000 distinct CDR3 sequences; roughly 8.7% occur once, and the top ten carry about a sixth. The input for sequencing was PBMCs, taken on the day of the first yellow fever vaccination. These receptor sequences come from a young man who received the YFV17D yellow fever vaccine.

This clonotype turned up a few times. The chain links TRBV4-1 to TRBJ1-1; 7 bases agree with TRBD1. The length of the CDR3 is 15 residues. V trimming: 3 bases; J trimming: 1 base; junction bases outside the gene matches: 5. CDR1 MGHRA and CDR2 YSYEKL come from the germline V gene. The CDR3 is CASSQNRGPNTEAFF. CDR3 nucleotide sequence: TGCGCCAGCAGCCAGAACAGGGGCCCGAACACTGAAGCTTTCTTT.

The chain employs TRBV3-1 and TRBJ1-2; perhaps TRBD1 as D (6 bases). From germline, CDR1 is LGHDT and CDR2 YNNKEL (reference sequence). The V end lost 4 bases, the J end lost 4 bases, and 13 bases lay between the germline ends. This CDR3 is built from 14 residues. CDR3 nucleotides: TGTGCCAGCAGCCCCCATGGGGGGCCCTATGGCTACACCTTC. Residues: CASSPHGGPYGYTF.

The V gene is TRBV5-4, the J gene TRBJ2-4; 10 bases line up with TRBD1. CDR3 length equals 13 residues. V lost 3 bases, J lost 8 bases, and 2 bases stayed unmatched. Germline values: CDR1 SGHNT, CDR2 YYREEE (reference sequence). The CDR3 reads CASSSGQGYIQYF. CDR3 coding DNA: TGTGCCAGCAGCTCGGGACAGGGGTACATTCAGTACTTC.

The chain couples TRBV18 to TRBJ1-6, with 8 bases identical to TRBD1. The J segment lost 9 bases and the V segment lost 2 bases, leaving 3 bases of the junction unmatched. The CDR3 runs to 14 residues. Germline V gives CDR1 KGHSH, CDR2 LQKENI. The CDR3 protein is CASSPSGQASPLHF. CDR3 DNA: TGTGCCAGCTCACCATCGGGACAGGCTTCACCCCTCCACTTT.

This clonotype was seen at least ten times. The chain is built from TRBV12-3 or TRBV12-4 and TRBJ2-4; 8 bases are a match to TRBD1. The junction had 7 bases not matched to a gene; V was cut back by 6 bases and J by 9 bases. The CDR3 is made up of 13 amino acids. The CDR3 region is CASSHRDRGIQYF. As DNA, the CDR3 is TGTGCCAGCAGCCACCGAGACAGGGGCATTCAGTACTTC.

The V and J genes are TRBV4-3 and TRBJ1-1; D may be TRBD1 (5 bases). Germline-derived CDR1 and CDR2 are LGHNA and YSLEER. The CDR3 contains 16 residues. Trimming removed 0 bases at V and 1 base at J, with 12 bases between. This CDR3 reads CASSQDVAGRNTEAFF. In DNA, the CDR3 is TGCGCCAGCAGCCAAGATGTTGCAGGGAGGAACACTGAAGCTTTCTTT.

The CDR3 protein is CASSQGVRAGSYGYTF. The CDR3, as DNA: TGCGCCAGCAGCCAAGGAGTCAGGGCCGGTAGCTATGGCTACACCTTC. The rearrangement links TRBV4-3 to TRBJ1-2; possibly TRBD1 for D (5 bases). This CDR3 has 16 residues. The V gene lost 1 base and the J gene lost 4 bases, with 16 bases spanning the gap. Germline V lookup: CDR1 LGHNA, CDR2 YSLEER.

This clonotype showed up just a few times. The V call is TRBV6-4, the J call TRBJ2-3; D unresolved. The CDR3 covers 13 residues. Germline V gene lookup returns CDR1 MRHNA and CDR2 SNTAGT. V was cut by 6 bases and J by 4 bases, with 11 bases left in between. The CDR3 DNA reads TGTGCCAGCAGCCCCACTCCCTCAGATACGCAGTATTTT. Protein product: CASSPTPSDTQYF.

This clonotype was seen a few times. The V call is TRBV5-1, the J call TRBJ2-4; either TRBD1 or TRBD2 may supply D (5 bases each). Trimming shortened V by 0 bases and J by 7 bases, and 20 bases separated the two germline ends. This CDR3 comprises 17 residues. Germline CDR1 reads SGHRS; CDR2 reads YFSETQ. The CDR3 protein is CASSLEGTGRGLNIQYF. The CDR3 DNA follows: TGCGCCAGCAGCTTGGAAGGTACAGGTCGGGGTTTGAACATTCAGTACTTC.

This rearrangement joins TRBV4-3 to TRBJ2-2; the D is unclear. The CDR3 has 16 amino acids. V was cut by 0 bases and J by 3 bases, with 11 bases left in between. CDR1 and CDR2 from the germline V gene are LGHNA and YSLEER. CDR3 in amino acids: CASSQDSPIDTGELFF. The DNA for the CDR3 is TGCGCCAGCAGCCAAGATTCCCCCATAGACACCGGGGAGCTGTTTTTT.

This chain links TRBV29-1 with TRBJ2-5, with D tentatively TRBD1 (6 bases). The CDR3 extends over 14 amino acids. With 6 bases removed from V and 2 bases from J, the gap between germline ends came to 16 bases. Germline CDR1 is SQVTM and CDR2 is ANQGSEA. CDR3 nucleotides: TGCAGCGTAGTTAAAAGGGGACATCAAGAGACCCAGTACTTC. This codes for CSVVKRGHQETQYF.

There are a few counts of this clonotype. The chain is built from TRBV18 and TRBJ2-4, with 11 bases lining up with TRBD1. This CDR3 is 16 amino acids long. Losses at the gene ends were 4 bases for V and 3 bases for J; bases not matched to a gene: 5. Per germline, CDR1 KGHSH and CDR2 LQKENI. The CDR3 DNA reads TGTGCCAGCTCACTCTGGACAGGGGGCAACAAAAACATTCAGTACTTC. The encoded protein is CASSLWTGGNKNIQYF.

This clonotype was seen a handful of times. The rearrangement uses TRBV2 and TRBJ1-1, with 8 bases that match TRBD1. Germline V gene lookup returns CDR1 SNHLY and CDR2 FYNNEI. CDR3 length equals 13 residues. J lost 4 bases, V lost 7 bases, and 5 bases had no gene match. The DNA for the CDR3 is TGTGCCAGCAACCCTACAGGGGGCACTGAAGCTTTCTTT. Residues: CASNPTGGTEAFF.

The chain couples TRBV11-2 to TRBJ2-7; D possibly uses TRBD1 or TRBD2 (5 bases each). This CDR3 comprises 15 residues. V lost 5 bases and J lost 5, with 19 bases in between. Germline V CDR1 and CDR2: SGHAT, FQNNGV. In DNA form, the CDR3 reads TGTGCCAGCAGCCCCGGGGCAGGGTGGGTTGACGAGCAGTACTTC. Encoded protein: CASSPGAGWVDEQYF.

The chain employs TRBV18 and TRBJ2-7, with no clear D. This CDR3 has 13 residues. In germline, CDR1 is KGHSH, CDR2 LQKENI. The V gene lost 2 bases and the J gene lost 3 bases, with 8 bases spanning the gap. DNA for the CDR3: TGTGCCAGCTCACCAGGGTTTGGCTACGAGCAGTACGTC. It translates to CASSPGFGYEQYV.

This rearrangement joins TRBV14 to TRBJ2-7; TRBD2 matches at 7 bases. V was pared by 1 base and J by 3 bases, with 6 bases of the junction left unmatched. The CDR3 length is 15 residues. The germline gives CDR1 SGHDN, CDR2 FVKESK. CDR3 region: CASSQALGGNYEQYF. Written as DNA, the CDR3 is TGTGCCAGCAGCCAAGCGCTGGGAGGGAACTACGAGCAGTACTTC.

This clonotype has at least ten counts. The chain has TRBV27 and TRBJ1-1, with D perhaps TRBD1 (5 bases). The germline gives CDR1 MNHEY, CDR2 SMNVEV (reference sequence). This CDR3 region has 17 residues. The V and J ends lost 2 bases and 0 bases respectively, with 16 bases between them. CDR3 DNA: TGTGCCAGCAGTTTAGCTGGGGAGGGGTCCGTGAACACTGAAGCTTTCTTT. This gives the protein CASSLAGEGSVNTEAFF.

This clonotype was counted only a few times. The rearrangement joins TRBV24-1 to TRBJ1-5; D remains ambiguous. The CDR3 length is 15 residues. Germline assignment: CDR1 KGHDR and CDR2 SFDVKD. Trimming left V 7 bases short and J 4 bases short, with 16 bases between. CDR3 residues: CATRTGTAVNQPQHF. The CDR3 DNA is TGTGCCACCAGGACGGGAACAGCTGTGAATCAGCCCCAGCATTTT.

This chain uses TRBV20-1 with TRBJ2-7, with 10 nucleotides matching TRBD2. In germline, CDR1 is DFQATT, CDR2 SNEGSKA (reference sequence). Germline trimming cut 1 base from V and 3 bases from J; bases unmatched to any gene: 0. The CDR3 loop spans 13 amino acids. The CDR3 reads CSARGTSGYEQYF. CDR3 bases: TGCAGTGCTAGAGGGACTAGCGGCTACGAGCAGTACTTC.

The rearrangement joins TRBV20-1 to TRBJ2-1; possibly TRBD2 for D (5 bases). In germline, CDR1 is DFQATT, CDR2 SNEGSKA (reference sequence). Trimming left V 8 bases short and J 9 bases short, with 14 bases between. The length of the CDR3 is 11 residues. This CDR3 reads CSFPHGVEQFF. In DNA form, the CDR3 reads TGCAGTTTCCCCCACGGGGTTGAGCAGTTCTTC.

This clonotype showed up just once. The chain is built from TRBV4-1 and TRBJ2-7, with no clear D. Trimming stripped 4 bases from V and 2 bases from J, with 9 bases between. The CDR3 consists of 13 residues. Germline loops: CDR1 MGHRA, CDR2 YSYEKL. In DNA, the CDR3 is TGCGCCAGCAGCCTCCTGGCGACCTACGAGCAGTACGTC. Protein sequence: CASSLLATYEQYV.